Listed below are T cell receptor beta chains from one sample, sequenced in a study of blood T cells in healthy people across ages. TCRdb re-analysed the 5' RACE reads in MiXCR, keeping a single row per CDR3 protein. Counted here are 1 million or so distinct CDR3 sequences, almost 25% occurring once; the ten biggest clones make up less than 0.85%. Separately, the same data were catalogued under a study of T cells of mothers and their children.

Sequenced material: blood. These receptors were obtained from a girl aged 2-10 years in good health. The CDR3 runs from the conserved cysteine through the conserved F or W. The D gene is left open where the match is weak. Expanded clones are given a class, and other clones once, few, many or no size at all.

>TRBJ2-1|TRBV7-9|TRBD2|few
TGTGCCAGCAGGGTAGCGGGGCGCAATGAGCAGTTCTTC
CASRVAGRNEQFF
>TRBJ2-1|TRBV12-3/TRBV12-4|-|many
TGTGCCAGCAGTTCCCGCAATGAGCAGTTCTTC
CASSSRNEQFF
>TRBJ2-2|TRBV20-1|-|many
TGCAGTGCTAGAGATCAAACCCTAGGGTTGACCGGGGAGCTGTTTTTT
CSARDQTLGLTGELFF
>TRBJ2-7|TRBV29-1|TRBD2|few
TGCAGCGTTGAAGGGTTAGCGGGGGAAAACTACGAGCAGTACTTC
CSVEGLAGENYEQYF
>TRBJ1-1|TRBV7-8|TRBD1|few
TGTGCCAGCAGCTATACAGGGGGACACACTGAAGCTTTCTTT
CASSYTGGHTEAFF
>TRBJ2-5|TRBV2|-|few
TGTGCCAGCCTCCGACACCAAGAGACCCAGTACTTC
CASLRHQETQYF
>TRBJ2-1|TRBV5-1|TRBD2|few
TGCGCCAGCGGTAGCGGGGGGAGCTCCTACAATGAGCAGTTCTTC
CASGSGGSSYNEQFF
>TRBJ1-2|TRBV4-3|-|-
TGCGCCAGCAGCCTCCTACCTTCAGGCGAGCTTTATGGCTACACCTTC
CASSLLPSGELYGYTF
>TRBJ2-3|TRBV7-6|-|few
TGTGCCAGCACTTATAAACCGGGACTGAACACAGATACGCAGTATTTT
CASTYKPGLNTDTQYF
>TRBJ2-6|TRBV5-1|-|-
TGCGCCAGCAACCCGGACTCTGGGGCCAACGTCCTGACTTTC
CASNPDSGANVLTF
>TRBJ1-4|TRBV7-2|-|-
TGTGCCAGCAGCTTATTAGCGAGTGAAAAACTGTTTTTT
CASSLLASEKLFF
>TRBJ1-4|TRBV20-1|-|-
TGCAGTGCTAGAGTTCAGGCAGGGAGTGAAAAACTGTTTTTT
CSARVQAGSEKLFF
>TRBJ2-1|TRBV15|TRBD1|few
TGTGCCACCAGCAGAGGGGGGACAGATAATGAGCAGTTCTTC
CATSRGGTDNEQFF
>TRBJ2-3|TRBV12-3/TRBV12-4|-|once
TGTGCCAGCAGCAGTACCCCTGGGCTGGGAAGGAGCACAGATACGCAGTATTTT
CASSSTPGLGRSTDTQYF
>TRBJ2-7|TRBV28|TRBD2|-
TGTGCCACCGACCCGGGACTAGCGGGAGGACGCTCCTACGAGCAGTACTTC
CATDPGLAGGRSYEQYF
>TRBJ1-2|TRBV7-2|-|many
TGTGCCAGCAGCTGGAGGGACACCGAGCCACGGGGCTACACCTTC
CASSWRDTEPRGYTF
>TRBJ1-2|TRBV29-1|TRBD1|-
TGCAGCGTTCGGGACAGGAACTATGGCTACACCTTC
CSVRDRNYGYTF
>TRBJ2-5|TRBV4-1|-|-
TGCGCCAGCAGCCAAGTTCCGGAGGCAGCCTCTCACCTGTACTTC
CASSQVPEAASHLYF
>TRBJ2-3|TRBV6-1|TRBD2|-
TGTGCCAGCAGTACCCTAATACTAGCGGGAGGAGCTGGTACGCAGTATTTT
CASSTLILAGGAGTQYF
>TRBJ2-5|TRBV20-1|-|few
TGCAGTGCTTCCAGTACGATGGGGGCGGAAGAGACCCAGTACTTC
CSASSTMGAEETQYF
>TRBJ1-3|TRBV12-1|-|few
TGTGCCAGCACCTTCCGACAGGGGGCGTATTGTGTGGTATATTTT
CASTFRQGAYCVVYF
>TRBJ2-3|TRBV20-1|-|-
TGCAGTGCTCGGATCGGCACTAGCACAGATACGCAGTATTTT
CSARIGTSTDTQYF
>TRBJ1-4|TRBV10-3|-|few
TGTGCCATCAGTGTGGACCGGGACATAGAAAAACTGTTTTTT
CAISVDRDIEKLFF
>TRBJ2-5|TRBV6-5|-|few
TGTGCCAGCACCACGAGGGGGGGGGCTGAAGAGACCCAGTACTTC
CASTTRGGAEETQYF
>TRBJ2-7|TRBV29-1|TRBD1|few
TGCAGCGTGGGACAGCACTACGAGCAGTACTTC
CSVGQHYEQYF
>TRBJ2-1|TRBV3-1|TRBD2|-
TGTGCCAGCAGCCACAGGGAGGGAGTTGAGCAGTTCTTC
CASSHREGVEQFF
>TRBJ2-1|TRBV13|-|few
TGTGCCAGCAGCTTAGAGGTCCCCTCCGGTGAGCAGTTCTTC
CASSLEVPSGEQFF